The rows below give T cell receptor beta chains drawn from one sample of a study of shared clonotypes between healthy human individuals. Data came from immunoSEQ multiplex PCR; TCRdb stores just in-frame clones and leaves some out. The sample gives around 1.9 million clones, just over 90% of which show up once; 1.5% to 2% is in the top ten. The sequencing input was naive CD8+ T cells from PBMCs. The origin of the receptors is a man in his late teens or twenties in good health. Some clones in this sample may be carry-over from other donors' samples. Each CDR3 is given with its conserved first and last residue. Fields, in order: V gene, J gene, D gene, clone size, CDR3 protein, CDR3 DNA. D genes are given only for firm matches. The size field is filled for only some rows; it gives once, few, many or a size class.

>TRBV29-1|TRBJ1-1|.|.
CSVEATEAFF
TGCAGCGTTGAAGCCACTGAAGCTTTCTTT
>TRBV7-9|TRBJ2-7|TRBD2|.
CASSSGLAGGFSYEQYF
TGTGCCAGCAGCTCGGGACTAGCGGGAGGATTCTCCTACGAGCAGTACTTC
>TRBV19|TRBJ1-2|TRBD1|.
CASSEQGRDYGYTF
TGTGCCAGTAGCGAACAGGGGCGCGACTATGGCTACACCTTC
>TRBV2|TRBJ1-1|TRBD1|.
CARGGFDGQGARMNTEAFF
TGTGCCAGAGGGGGGTTTGACGGACAGGGCGCTCGCATGAACACTGAAGCTTTCTTT
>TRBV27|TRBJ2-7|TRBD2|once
CASSPTGTSVYEQYF
TGTGCCAGCAGTCCTACCGGGACTAGCGTCTACGAGCAGTACTTC
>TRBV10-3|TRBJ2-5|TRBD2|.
CAPYRTSGREGTQYF
TGTGCCCCGTACCGGACTAGCGGGAGGGAAGGGACCCAGTACTTC
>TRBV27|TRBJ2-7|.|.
CASSLSGDTSYEQYF
TGTGCCAGCAGTTTGTCGGGGGACACCTCCTACGAGCAGTACTTC
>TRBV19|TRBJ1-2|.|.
CASSAGTAYGYTF
TGTGCCAGTAGTGCCGGGACGGCATATGGCTACACCTTC
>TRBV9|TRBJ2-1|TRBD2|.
CASSVGEGLSYNEQFF
TGTGCCAGCAGCGTAGGGGAGGGTTTGTCCTACAATGAGCAGTTCTTC
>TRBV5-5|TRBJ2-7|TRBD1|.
CASSLGQGPYEQYF
TGTGCCAGCAGCTTGGGACAGGGACCCTACGAGCAGTACTTC
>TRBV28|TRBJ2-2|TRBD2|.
CASSREGRSGELFF
TGTGCCAGCAGCAGGGAGGGACGGTCCGGGGAGCTGTTTTTT
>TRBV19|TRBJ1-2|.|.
CASWGQDYYGYTF
TGTGCCAGCTGGGGGCAGGACTACTATGGCTACACCTTC
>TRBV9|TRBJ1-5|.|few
CASSPEGNSNQPQHF
TGTGCCAGCAGCCCAGAAGGGAATAGCAATCAGCCCCAGCATTTT
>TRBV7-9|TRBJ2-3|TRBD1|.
CASTRPGTGLTDTQYF
TGTGCCAGCACCCGCCCAGGGACAGGGCTCACAGATACGCAGTATTTT
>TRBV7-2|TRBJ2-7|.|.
CASSLVPAPYEQYF
TGTGCCAGCAGCTTAGTACCGGCCCCCTACGAGCAGTACTTC
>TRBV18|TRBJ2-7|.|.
CASSPERLSYEQYF
TGTGCCAGCTCACCCGAGAGACTCTCCTACGAGCAGTACTTC
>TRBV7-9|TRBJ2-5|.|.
CASSLGILAVDQETQYF
TGTGCCAGCAGCTTAGGAATCCTTGCAGTTGACCAAGAGACCCAGTACTTC
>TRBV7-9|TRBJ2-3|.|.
CASSSTGWVADTQYF
TGTGCCAGCAGCTCAACAGGGTGGGTGGCAGATACGCAGTATTTT
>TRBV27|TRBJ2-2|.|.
CASRLKNTGELFF
TGTGCCAGCAGACTCAAGAACACCGGGGAGCTGTTTTTT
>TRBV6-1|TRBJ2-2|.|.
CASRTGHSDTGELFF
TGTGCCAGCAGAACGGGACATTCGGACACCGGGGAGCTGTTTTTT
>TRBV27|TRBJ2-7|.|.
CASSLFVGTRAPSYEQYF
TGTGCCAGCAGTTTATTCGTGGGAACCCGGGCCCCCTCCTACGAGCAGTACTTC
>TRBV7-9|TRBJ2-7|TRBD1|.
CASSLGQGARYEQYF
TGTGCCAGCAGCTTAGGGCAGGGGGCTAGGTACGAGCAGTACTTC
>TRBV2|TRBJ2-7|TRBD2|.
CASSGPASGSGWLGEQYF
TGTGCCAGCAGTGGTCCGGCTAGCGGGAGTGGTTGGTTGGGGGAGCAGTACTTC
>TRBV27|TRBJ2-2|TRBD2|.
CASSLTSGRSTGELFF
TGTGCCAGCAGCCTGACTAGCGGGAGGAGCACCGGGGAGCTGTTTTTT
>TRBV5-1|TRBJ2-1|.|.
CASSPYLTLSYNEQFF
TGCGCCAGCAGCCCATACTTGACACTCTCCTACAATGAGCAGTTCTTC
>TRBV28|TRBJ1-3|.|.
CASSPPGYSGNTIYF
TGTGCCAGCAGTCCCCCAGGCTACTCTGGAAACACCATATATTTT
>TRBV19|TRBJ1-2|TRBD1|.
CATRNPGEGAFEHYGYTF
TGTGCCACCCGCAACCCGGGTGAGGGGGCGTTTGAACACTATGGCTACACCTTC
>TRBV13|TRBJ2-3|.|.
CASSSPLADTQYF
TGTGCCAGCAGCTCCCCGTTAGCGGATACGCAGTATTTT
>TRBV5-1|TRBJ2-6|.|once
CASSPLQGTSIANVLTF
TGCGCCAGCAGCCCATTACAGGGTACCTCGATCGCCAACGTCCTGACTTTC
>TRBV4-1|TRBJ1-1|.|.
CASSRREDTEAFF
TGCGCCAGCAGCCGTAGGGAGGACACTGAAGCTTTCTTT
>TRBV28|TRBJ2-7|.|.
CASTPYRDNYEQYF
TGTGCCAGCACCCCCTACCGGGACAACTACGAGCAGTACTTC
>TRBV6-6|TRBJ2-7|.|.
CASSYSSLRESYEQYF
TGTGCCAGCAGTTACTCGTCTTTGCGAGAATCCTACGAGCAGTACTTC
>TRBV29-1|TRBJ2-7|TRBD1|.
CSVEVTDRSNYEQYF
TGCAGCGTTGAAGTAACGGACAGGTCAAACTACGAGCAGTACTTC
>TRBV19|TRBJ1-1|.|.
CASSLRELNTEAFF
TGTGCCAGTAGTCTCAGGGAACTGAACACTGAAGCTTTCTTT
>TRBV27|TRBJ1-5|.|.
CASKILGEGQPQHF
TGTGCCAGCAAGATACTGGGGGAGGGACAGCCCCAGCATTTT
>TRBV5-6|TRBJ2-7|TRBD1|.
CASSGRTGVYEQYF
TGTGCCAGCAGCGGCCGGACAGGGGTCTACGAGCAGTACTTC
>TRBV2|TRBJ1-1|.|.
CASSPPYPGYVEAFF
TGTGCCAGCAGCCCCCCTTACCCAGGGTACGTTGAAGCTTTCTTT
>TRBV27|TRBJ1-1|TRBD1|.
CASSSGGGNTEAFF
TGTGCCAGCAGCTCAGGGGGCGGAAACACTGAAGCTTTCTTT
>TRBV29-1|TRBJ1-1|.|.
CSVHRERETEAFF
TGCAGCGTTCACAGGGAGCGGGAGACTGAAGCTTTCTTT
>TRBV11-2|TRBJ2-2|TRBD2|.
CASSLGLAGGSNTGELFF
TGTGCCAGCAGCTTAGGTCTAGCGGGAGGGTCGAACACCGGGGAGCTGTTTTTT
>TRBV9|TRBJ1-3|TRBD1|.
CASSPGGGGGPGNTIYF
TGTGCCAGCAGCCCAGGCGGAGGGGGCGGACCTGGAAACACCATATATTTT